Listed below are T cell receptor beta chains from one sample, sequenced in a study of T cell repertoires in aging, cancer and after chemotherapy. TCRdb passed the multiplex PCR reads through MiXCR, listing each CDR3 protein once. The sample records more than 2,500 distinct CDR3 sequences, over 30% being singletons. Sequenced: blood. Source of these receptors: a human donor in good health. Both conserved end residues are part of each CDR3. Fields, in order: J gene, V gene, clone size, D gene, CDR3 protein, CDR3 DNA. D genes are given only for firm matches. Rows give clone size only sometimes, using once, few, many, or a class for an expanded clone.

j_gene: TRBJ2-3; v_gene: TRBV7-4; abundance: .; d_gene: TRBD2; CDR3aa: CASSSGLARGLDTQYF; CDR3nt: TGTGCCAGCAGCTCGGGACTAGCAAGAGGGTTGGATACGCAGTATTTT
j_gene: TRBJ1-5; v_gene: TRBV27; abundance: medium-sized; d_gene: .; CDR3aa: CASSSGLPGNQPQHF; CDR3nt: TGTGCCAGCAGTAGCGGACTCCCTGGGAATCAGCCCCAGCATTTT
j_gene: TRBJ2-1; v_gene: TRBV5-6; abundance: medium-sized; d_gene: TRBD1; CDR3aa: CASSLSGGEFF; CDR3nt: TGTGCCAGCAGCTTGTCAGGGGGCGAGTTCTTC
j_gene: TRBJ1-1; v_gene: TRBV18; abundance: medium-sized; d_gene: .; CDR3aa: CASSREQGSATEAFF; CDR3nt: TGTGCCAGCTCAAGGGAGCAGGGGTCGGCCACTGAAGCTTTCTTT
j_gene: TRBJ2-3; v_gene: TRBV7-2; abundance: once; d_gene: .; CDR3aa: CASSLARSTDTQYF; CDR3nt: TGTGCCAGCAGCTTAGCGCGGAGCACAGATACGCAGTATTTT
j_gene: TRBJ2-3; v_gene: TRBV6-4; abundance: .; d_gene: TRBD2; CDR3aa: CASSDSSGSVDTQYF; CDR3nt: TGTGCCAGCAGTGACTCTAGCGGGAGTGTAGATACGCAGTATTTT
j_gene: TRBJ2-3; v_gene: TRBV12-3/TRBV12-4; abundance: .; d_gene: TRBD2; CDR3aa: CASRRLAGGADTQYF; CDR3nt: TGTGCCAGCAGGAGACTAGCGGGGGGCGCAGATACGCAGTATTTT
j_gene: TRBJ2-3; v_gene: TRBV6-4; abundance: .; d_gene: TRBD2; CDR3aa: CASSPSGGAATQYF; CDR3nt: TGTGCCAGCAGTCCTAGCGGGGGGGCCGCTACGCAGTATTTT
j_gene: TRBJ2-7; v_gene: TRBV5-4; abundance: medium-sized; d_gene: .; CDR3aa: CASSAGTFTTNRDEQYF; CDR3nt: TGTGCCAGCAGCGCAGGGACTTTCACCACCAACCGGGACGAGCAGTACTTC
j_gene: TRBJ2-7; v_gene: TRBV3-1; abundance: .; d_gene: TRBD1; CDR3aa: CASSQDIHRGRYEQYF; CDR3nt: TGTGCCAGCAGCCAAGATATCCACAGGGGGCGGTACGAGCAGTACTTC
j_gene: TRBJ2-6; v_gene: TRBV6-5; abundance: .; d_gene: .; CDR3aa: CASILKPSGANVLTF; CDR3nt: TGTGCCAGCATTCTCAAGCCCTCTGGGGCCAACGTCCTGACTTTC
j_gene: TRBJ2-5; v_gene: TRBV7-3; abundance: medium-sized; d_gene: TRBD2; CDR3aa: CASSSSGRLQETQYF; CDR3nt: TGTGCCAGCAGTTCCAGCGGGAGACTCCAAGAGACCCAGTACTTC
j_gene: TRBJ1-2; v_gene: TRBV20-1; abundance: few; d_gene: TRBD1; CDR3aa: CSVSVGTEGFTYGYTF; CDR3nt: TGCAGTGTCTCTGTAGGGACAGAAGGGTTTACCTATGGCTACACCTTC
j_gene: TRBJ1-4; v_gene: TRBV6-1; abundance: medium-sized; d_gene: TRBD1; CDR3aa: CASSEKSGTGGEKLFF; CDR3nt: TGTGCCAGCAGTGAAAAGAGCGGGACAGGGGGCGAAAAACTGTTTTTT
j_gene: TRBJ1-5; v_gene: TRBV18; abundance: .; d_gene: TRBD1; CDR3aa: CASSAQGADQPQHF; CDR3nt: TGTGCCAGCTCAGCACAGGGGGCAGATCAGCCCCAGCATTTT
j_gene: TRBJ1-4; v_gene: TRBV5-1; abundance: few; d_gene: TRBD1; CDR3aa: CASSLSQGDEKLFF; CDR3nt: TGCGCCAGCAGCTTGTCCCAGGGGGATGAAAAACTGTTTTTT
j_gene: TRBJ1-5; v_gene: TRBV5-1; abundance: .; d_gene: TRBD1; CDR3aa: CASSNGTGNQPQHF; CDR3nt: TGCGCCAGCAGCAACGGGACAGGCAATCAGCCCCAGCATTTT
j_gene: TRBJ1-4; v_gene: TRBV27; abundance: medium-sized; d_gene: .; CDR3aa: CASSLAGLRGKLFF; CDR3nt: TGTGCCAGCAGTTTAGCTGGGCTCCGGGGGAAACTGTTTTTT
j_gene: TRBJ1-2; v_gene: TRBV5-1; abundance: medium-sized; d_gene: TRBD1; CDR3aa: CASSGRTGDGYTF; CDR3nt: TGCGCCAGCAGCGGCCGGACAGGGGATGGCTACACCTTC
j_gene: TRBJ1-1; v_gene: TRBV25-1; abundance: .; d_gene: .; CDR3aa: CASRRGPGTEAFF; CDR3nt: TGTGCCAGCAGACGGGGCCCGGGCACTGAAGCTTTCTTT
j_gene: TRBJ2-1; v_gene: TRBV6-1; abundance: .; d_gene: TRBD2; CDR3aa: CASSESGIAGLNEQFF; CDR3nt: TGTGCCAGCAGTGAAAGTGGGATAGCGGGATTAAATGAGCAGTTCTTC
j_gene: TRBJ2-1; v_gene: TRBV4-1; abundance: few; d_gene: TRBD1; CDR3aa: CASSPKPGQTYNEQFF; CDR3nt: TGCGCCAGCAGCCCCAAACCGGGACAGACCTACAATGAGCAGTTCTTC
j_gene: TRBJ2-6; v_gene: TRBV30; abundance: medium-sized; d_gene: .; CDR3aa: CASGRVVWGANVLTF; CDR3nt: TGTGCCAGTGGAAGGGTAGTGTGGGGGGCCAACGTCCTGACTTTC
j_gene: TRBJ2-1; v_gene: TRBV6-4; abundance: medium-sized; d_gene: .; CDR3aa: CASSDGGEHEQFF; CDR3nt: TGTGCCAGCAGTGACGGGGGTGAGCATGAGCAGTTCTTC
j_gene: TRBJ1-2; v_gene: TRBV7-2; abundance: .; d_gene: .; CDR3aa: CASSEEGTNYGYTF; CDR3nt: TGTGCCAGCAGTGAGGAAGGAACTAACTATGGCTACACCTTC
j_gene: TRBJ1-6; v_gene: TRBV2; abundance: .; d_gene: .; CDR3aa: CASSDTNSPLHF; CDR3nt: TGTGCCAGCAGTGATACGAATTCACCCCTCCACTTT
j_gene: TRBJ1-1; v_gene: TRBV5-1; abundance: medium-sized; d_gene: .; CDR3aa: CASSLVMNTEAFF; CDR3nt: TGCGCCAGCAGCTTGGTAATGAACACTGAAGCTTTCTTT
j_gene: TRBJ1-4; v_gene: TRBV6-6; abundance: .; d_gene: TRBD1; CDR3aa: CASAPYGTGSEKLFF; CDR3nt: TGTGCCAGCGCACCTTACGGGACAGGGTCAGAAAAACTGTTTTTT
j_gene: TRBJ2-5; v_gene: TRBV19; abundance: .; d_gene: .; CDR3aa: CASSTRQRYQETQYF; CDR3nt: TGTGCCAGTAGTACGAGACAGAGGTACCAAGAGACCCAGTACTTC
j_gene: TRBJ2-5; v_gene: TRBV24-1; abundance: medium-sized; d_gene: .; CDR3aa: CATSWQGPRETQYF; CDR3nt: TGTGCCACCAGTTGGCAGGGGCCTCGAGAGACCCAGTACTTC
j_gene: TRBJ1-2; v_gene: TRBV12-3/TRBV12-4; abundance: medium-sized; d_gene: TRBD1; CDR3aa: CASSWDRNYGYTF; CDR3nt: TGTGCCAGCAGTTGGGACAGGAACTATGGCTACACCTTC
j_gene: TRBJ2-5; v_gene: TRBV7-2; abundance: once; d_gene: TRBD2; CDR3aa: CASSSSSGKLETQYF; CDR3nt: TGTGCCAGCAGCTCCTCGAGCGGGAAGTTGGAGACCCAGTACTTC
j_gene: TRBJ1-3; v_gene: TRBV9; abundance: .; d_gene: .; CDR3aa: CASSVGAGSDHSGNTIYF; CDR3nt: TGTGCCAGCAGCGTAGGGGCAGGCTCAGACCACTCTGGAAACACCATATATTTT
j_gene: TRBJ2-2; v_gene: TRBV5-1; abundance: few; d_gene: TRBD2; CDR3aa: CASSPSSSGGPTGELFF; CDR3nt: TGCGCCAGCAGCCCCTCAAGTAGCGGGGGGCCTACCGGGGAGCTGTTTTTT
j_gene: TRBJ2-3; v_gene: TRBV11-2; abundance: medium-sized; d_gene: TRBD2; CDR3aa: CASSFSGVAYTDTQYF; CDR3nt: TGTGCCAGCAGCTTCAGCGGGGTGGCCTACACAGATACGCAGTATTTT
j_gene: TRBJ2-7; v_gene: TRBV29-1; abundance: .; d_gene: TRBD2; CDR3aa: CSVVWREGGYEQYF; CDR3nt: TGCAGCGTTGTATGGCGGGAGGGAGGGTACGAGCAGTACTTC
j_gene: TRBJ2-2; v_gene: TRBV29-1; abundance: .; d_gene: .; CDR3aa: CSVREDTGELFF; CDR3nt: TGCAGCGTTCGAGAGGACACCGGGGAGCTGTTTTTT
j_gene: TRBJ1-2; v_gene: TRBV20-1; abundance: medium-sized; d_gene: .; CDR3aa: CSAAGGPNYGYTF; CDR3nt: TGCAGTGCCGCCGGAGGTCCTAACTATGGCTACACCTTC
j_gene: TRBJ2-3; v_gene: TRBV10-3; abundance: medium-sized; d_gene: .; CDR3aa: CAISEGTRGLDTQYF; CDR3nt: TGTGCCATCAGTGAAGGGACTCGCGGATTGGATACGCAGTATTTT
j_gene: TRBJ2-7; v_gene: TRBV30; abundance: medium-sized; d_gene: .; CDR3aa: CAWGRDFSYEQYF; CDR3nt: TGTGCCTGGGGACGGGACTTCTCCTACGAGCAGTACTTC
j_gene: TRBJ2-3; v_gene: TRBV5-1; abundance: .; d_gene: .; CDR3aa: CASSLAGRPGDTQYF; CDR3nt: TGCGCCAGCAGCTTGGCCGGGCGCCCCGGAGATACGCAGTATTTT
j_gene: TRBJ1-5; v_gene: TRBV24-1; abundance: few; d_gene: TRBD1; CDR3aa: CATSSGQAGNQPQHF; CDR3nt: TGTGCCACCAGTTCAGGACAGGCGGGCAATCAGCCCCAGCATTTT
j_gene: TRBJ1-6; v_gene: TRBV2; abundance: once; d_gene: TRBD1; CDR3aa: CASIQGYLSPLHF; CDR3nt: TGTGCCAGCATACAGGGGTATCTGAGTCCCCTCCACTTT
j_gene: TRBJ2-5; v_gene: TRBV4-1; abundance: few; d_gene: TRBD2; CDR3aa: CASSQAGGEDQETQYF; CDR3nt: TGCGCCAGCAGCCAAGCGGGGGGAGAGGACCAAGAGACCCAGTACTTC
j_gene: TRBJ1-6; v_gene: TRBV5-1; abundance: .; d_gene: TRBD1; CDR3aa: CASSPSGGASYNSPLHF; CDR3nt: TGCGCCAGCAGCCCGTCAGGGGGCGCCTCCTATAATTCACCCCTCCACTTT
j_gene: TRBJ2-2; v_gene: TRBV6-1; abundance: medium-sized; d_gene: .; CDR3aa: CASSEMSDTGELFF; CDR3nt: TGTGCCAGCAGTGAAATGTCAGACACCGGGGAGCTGTTTTTT
j_gene: TRBJ2-7; v_gene: TRBV11-2; abundance: medium-sized; d_gene: TRBD1; CDR3aa: CASSLGRQGYEQYF; CDR3nt: TGTGCCAGCAGCTTAGGTAGACAGGGCTACGAGCAGTACTTC
j_gene: TRBJ1-5; v_gene: TRBV27; abundance: medium-sized; d_gene: .; CDR3aa: CASSPRTKYQPQHF; CDR3nt: TGTGCCAGCAGTCCGAGGACGAAATATCAGCCCCAGCATTTT
j_gene: TRBJ2-7; v_gene: TRBV11-2; abundance: medium-sized; d_gene: TRBD2; CDR3aa: CASSPQGLAGSEQYF; CDR3nt: TGTGCCAGCAGCCCCCAGGGACTAGCGGGATCAGAGCAGTACTTC
j_gene: TRBJ2-5; v_gene: TRBV20-1; abundance: medium-sized; d_gene: TRBD2; CDR3aa: CSARGFGGAETQYF; CDR3nt: TGCAGTGCTAGAGGATTCGGGGGGGCAGAGACCCAGTACTTC
j_gene: TRBJ2-1; v_gene: TRBV6-4; abundance: .; d_gene: TRBD2; CDR3aa: CASSGSGGNEQFF; CDR3nt: TGTGCCAGCAGTGGTAGCGGGGGGAATGAGCAGTTCTTC
j_gene: TRBJ2-3; v_gene: TRBV5-1; abundance: medium-sized; d_gene: TRBD1; CDR3aa: CASSRGTGGTDTQYF; CDR3nt: TGCGCCAGCAGCAGGGGAACAGGGGGCACAGATACGCAGTATTTT
j_gene: TRBJ2-1; v_gene: TRBV20-1; abundance: medium-sized; d_gene: .; CDR3aa: CSASFLLAQTDNEQFF; CDR3nt: TGCAGTGCTAGCTTCCTCCTAGCGCAAACGGACAATGAGCAGTTCTTC
j_gene: TRBJ2-7; v_gene: TRBV7-2; abundance: .; d_gene: .; CDR3aa: CASSPLWAPTEQYF; CDR3nt: TGTGCCAGCAGCCCGCTGTGGGCTCCCACCGAGCAGTACTTC
j_gene: TRBJ1-1; v_gene: TRBV20-1; abundance: few; d_gene: .; CDR3aa: CSAPLDLNTEAFF; CDR3nt: TGCAGTGCTCCCTTGGACTTGAACACTGAAGCTTTCTTT
j_gene: TRBJ1-1; v_gene: TRBV6-5; abundance: medium-sized; d_gene: TRBD1; CDR3aa: CASSRQGNTEAFF; CDR3nt: TGTGCCAGCAGCCGACAGGGGAACACTGAAGCTTTCTTT
j_gene: TRBJ2-1; v_gene: TRBV6-2/TRBV6-3; abundance: large; d_gene: TRBD2; CDR3aa: CASSPGTSEYNEQFF; CDR3nt: TGTGCCAGCAGCCCTGGGACTAGCGAGTACAATGAGCAGTTCTTC